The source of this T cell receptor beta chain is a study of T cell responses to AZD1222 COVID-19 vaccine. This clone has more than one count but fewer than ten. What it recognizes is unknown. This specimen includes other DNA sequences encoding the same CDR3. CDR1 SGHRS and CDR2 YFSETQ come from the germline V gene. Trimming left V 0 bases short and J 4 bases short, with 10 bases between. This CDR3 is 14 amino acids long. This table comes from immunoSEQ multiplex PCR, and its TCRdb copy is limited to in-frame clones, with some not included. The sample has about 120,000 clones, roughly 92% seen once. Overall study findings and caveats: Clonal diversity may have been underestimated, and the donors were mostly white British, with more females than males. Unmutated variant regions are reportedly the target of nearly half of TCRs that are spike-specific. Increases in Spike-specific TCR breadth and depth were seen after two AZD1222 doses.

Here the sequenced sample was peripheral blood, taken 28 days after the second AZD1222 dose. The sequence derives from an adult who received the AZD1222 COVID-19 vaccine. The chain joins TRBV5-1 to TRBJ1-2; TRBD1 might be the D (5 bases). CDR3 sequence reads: CASSLDGAGYGYTF. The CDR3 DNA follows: TGCGCCAGCAGCTTGGATGGGGCCGGCTATGGCTACACCTTC.